The 9 T cell receptor beta chains listed next were all sequenced from one sample in a study of OX40 agonist ivuxolimab in advanced cancers. Sequencing used immunoSEQ multiplex PCR; TCRdb keeps in-frame clones, though not all of them. The sample consists of almost 20,000 clones, 80% to 90% of them appearing once. The specimen comprised CD4+ or CD8+ T cells sorted from blood, sampled in a trial of the OX40 agonist ivuxolimab. The receptors come from an adult with an advanced solid tumor such as melanoma, head and neck, liver or kidney cancer.

This chain uses TRBV7-8 with TRBJ1-1; D is undetermined. V was cut by 2 bases and J by 0 bases, with 10 bases left in between. Germline assignment: CDR1 SGHVS and CDR2 FQNEAQ. The CDR3 extends over 15 amino acids. The CDR3 bases are TGTGCCAGCAGCTTAAGGGTGGATATGAACACTGAAGCTTTCTTT. Translated, it gives CASSLRVDMNTEAFF.

The rearrangement links TRBV19 to TRBJ2-1; unclear D gene. Per the germline V gene, CDR1 is LNHDA and CDR2 is SQIVND (reference sequence). The V end was cut by 5 bases, the J end by 8 bases, with 16 bases between. The CDR3 is made up of 14 amino acids. The CDR3 region is CASSARSFDHEQFF. In DNA form, the CDR3 reads TGTGCCAGTAGTGCACGATCCTTCGATCATGAGCAGTTCTTC. The full variable domain, rest sourced from reference TRBV19 and TRBJ2-1, is DGGITQSPKYLFRKEGQNVTLSCEQNLNHDAMYWYRQDPGQGLRLIYYSQIVNDFQKGDIAEGYSVSREKKESFPLTVTSAQKNPTAFYLCASSARSFDHEQFFGPGTRLTVL.

The genes are TRBV6-4 and TRBJ2-3; 8 bases agree with TRBD2. The CDR3 totals 17 residues. Trimming took 4 bases from V and 0 from J; bases not matched to a gene: 9. Germline CDR1 is MRHNA and CDR2 is SNTAGT. The CDR3 region is CASSASELAVSTDTQYF. CDR3 nucleotide sequence: TGTGCCAGCAGTGCCTCAGAACTAGCGGTCAGCACAGATACGCAGTATTTT.

The chain couples TRBV30 to TRBJ1-2; 8 bases are shared with TRBD1. CDR3 length: 14 amino acids. J lost 4 bases, V lost 1 base, and 5 bases had no gene match. Germline CDR1 and CDR2: GTSNPN and SVGIG (reference sequence). CDR3 region: CAWSEGTGAYGYTF. In DNA form, the CDR3 reads TGTGCCTGGAGTGAGGGGACAGGAGCCTATGGCTACACCTTC.

V usage is TRBV6-8 and J usage is TRBJ1-2, with 7 bases that match TRBD1. J lost 14 bases, V lost 5 bases, and 17 bases had no gene match. The germline gives CDR1 MNHGY, CDR2 SAAAGT. The CDR3 totals 14 residues. The CDR3 spells CASSALTWEGQVTF. The CDR3 DNA follows: TGTGCCAGCAGTGCCCTTACGTGGGAAGGACAGGTGACCTTC.

V usage is TRBV4-1 and J usage is TRBJ2-7; the D is unclear. The CDR3 has 14 amino acids. The germline V gene encodes CDR1 MGHRA and CDR2 YSYEKL. V was shortened by 1 base and J by 3 bases, with 10 bases between the two germline ends. The CDR3 bases are TGCGCCAGCAGCCAAGCGTCCGCCGGCTACGAGCAGTACTTC. As protein: CASSQASAGYEQYF.

The rearrangement joins TRBV7-9 to TRBJ1-2; no firm D call. The germline V gene has CDR1 SEHNR and CDR2 FQNEAQ (reference sequence). The CDR3 is 14 amino acids. Trimming stripped 3 bases from V and 4 bases from J, with 12 bases between. CDR3 nucleotides: TGTGCCAGCAGCTTTCCGAGCCCAATCTATGGCTACACCTTC. Its protein is CASSFPSPIYGYTF.

The rearrangement joins TRBV4-2 to TRBJ2-1; TRBD2 aligns across 9 bases. CDR1 and CDR2 (germline): LGHNA, YNFKEQ. This CDR3 is built from 17 residues. Trimming at V came to 3 bases and at J to 0 bases, leaving 6 bases not matched to a gene. CDR3 in DNA: TGTGCCAGCAGCCAGCGACTAGCGGAAAGCTCCTACAATGAGCAGTTCTTC. It codes for CASSQRLAESSYNEQFF.

The chain combines TRBV4-2 with TRBJ2-7, with 7 nucleotides matching TRBD2. CDR3 length equals 19 residues. The germline CDR1 and CDR2 sequences are LGHNA and YNFKEQ. V shed 4 bases and J 2 bases; nucleotides not matched to a gene: 20. CDR3 sequence: CASSPGGGGILSTAYEQYF. The CDR3 nucleotides are TGTGCCAGCAGCCCTGGTGGGGGGGGTATTTTATCAACGGCCTACGAGCAGTACTTC.